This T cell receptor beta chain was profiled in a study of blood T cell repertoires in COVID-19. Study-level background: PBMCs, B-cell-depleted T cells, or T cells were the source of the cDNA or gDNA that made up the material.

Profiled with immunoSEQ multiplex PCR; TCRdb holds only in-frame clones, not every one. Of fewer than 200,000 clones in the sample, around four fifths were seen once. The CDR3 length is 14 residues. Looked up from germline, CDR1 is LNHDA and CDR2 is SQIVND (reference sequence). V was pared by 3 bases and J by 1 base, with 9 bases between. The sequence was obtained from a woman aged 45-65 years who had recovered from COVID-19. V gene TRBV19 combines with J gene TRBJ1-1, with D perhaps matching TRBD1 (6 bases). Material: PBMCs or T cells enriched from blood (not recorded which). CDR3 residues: CASSIPGQNTEAFF. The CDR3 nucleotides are TGTGCCAGTAGTATCCCGGGACAGAACACTGAAGCTTTCTTT. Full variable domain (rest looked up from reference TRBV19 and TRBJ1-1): DGGITQSPKYLFRKEGQNVTLSCEQNLNHDAMYWYRQDPGQGLRLIYYSQIVNDFQKGDIAEGYSVSREKKESFPLTVTSAQKNPTAFYLCASSIPGQNTEAFFGQGTRLTVV.